The 29 T cell receptor beta chains below come from one sample, sequenced in a study of shared clonotypes between healthy human individuals. Generated by immunoSEQ multiplex PCR, the TCRdb table keeps only in-frame clones and is missing some. The top ten hold about 0.41% of the sample, which has about 2.3 million clones, just under 95% seen once. Material for sequencing was naive CD4+ T cells from PBMCs. Documented subset: CD45RA+ positively selected. These receptors were taken from a young man in good health. Some clones in this sample may be carry-over from other donors' samples.

Note on this clone: The same CDR3 is also encoded by other DNA sequences in this sample. This sequence joins TRBV6-1 and TRBJ2-2; no definite D call. Germline assignment: CDR1 MNHNS and CDR2 SASEGT. The CDR3 totals 14 residues. V was clipped by 2 bases and J by 1 base, with 5 bases between them. The CDR3 loop reads CASSEIRNTGELFF. The DNA for the CDR3 is TGTGCCAGCAGTGAAATCCGGAACACCGGGGAGCTGTTTTTT.

This clone has only a few counts. The genes are TRBV7-9 and TRBJ2-2, with D possibly being TRBD2 (5 bases). The V gene lost 6 bases and the J gene lost 6 bases, with 14 bases spanning the gap. The CDR3 consists of 14 residues. The germline V gene has CDR1 SEHNR and CDR2 FQNEAQ (reference sequence). CDR3 region: CASSTVSGAGELFF. CDR3 bases: TGTGCCAGCAGTACAGTAAGCGGTGCCGGGGAGCTGTTTTTT. The entire variable domain, with the rest obtained from reference TRBV7-9 and TRBJ2-2, is as follows: DTGVSQNPRHKITKRGQNVTFRCDPISEHNRLYWYRQTLGQGPEFLTYFQNEAQLEKSRLLSDRFSAERPKGSFSTLEIQRTEQGDSAMYLCASSTVSGAGELFFGEGSRLTVL.

V gene TRBV14 combines with J gene TRBJ2-3; TRBD2 agrees at 7 bases. Germline lookup yields CDR1 SGHDN and CDR2 FVKESK. The CDR3 contains 17 residues. After removal of 0 bases from V and 1 base from J, the junction contained 7 bases not matched to a gene. The CDR3 DNA sequence: TGTGCCAGCAGCCAAGATGGGGCGGGAGAGGGCACAGATACGCAGTATTTT. Encoded protein: CASSQDGAGEGTDTQYF.

The chain carries TRBV4-1 and TRBJ2-5, with 7 nucleotides matching TRBD2. The germline V gene has CDR1 MGHRA and CDR2 YSYEKL. The CDR3 spans 16 residues. The ends lost 2 bases at V and 4 bases at J; junction bases unmatched: 10. CDR3 residues: CASSQYPSGGAETQYF. The CDR3 DNA sequence: TGCGCCAGCAGCCAATATCCTAGCGGAGGGGCAGAGACCCAGTACTTC.

This clone has a handful of counts. This sequence joins TRBV9 and TRBJ1-2, with 10 bases matching TRBD1. The germline V gene encodes CDR1 SGDLS and CDR2 YYNGEE. The CDR3 extends over 14 amino acids. V trimming: 4 bases; J trimming: 6 bases; junction bases outside the gene matches: 6. The CDR3 DNA sequence: TGTGCCAGCAGCCTACTCGGACAGGGGGATGGCTACACCTTC. It yields the protein CASSLLGQGDGYTF.

Remarks on this clone: This same CDR3 is encoded by further DNA sequences in the sample. J is TRBJ1-1 and V is TRBV9; weak D call: TRBD1 (5 bases). V lost 0 bases to trimming and J lost 4 bases, with 10 bases between them. There are 14 residues in the CDR3. Germline V lookup: CDR1 SGDLS, CDR2 YYNGEE. CDR3 region: CASSVGGGGTEAFF. CDR3 nucleotides: TGTGCCAGCAGCGTAGGTGGGGGAGGCACTGAAGCTTTCTTT. The variable domain in full, completed from reference TRBV9 and TRBJ1-1, reads DSGVTQTPKHLITATGQRVTLRCSPRSGDLSVYWYQQSLDQGLQFLIQYYNGEERAKGNILERFSAQQFPDLHSELNLSSLELGDSALYFCASSVGGGGTEAFFGQGTRLTVV.

The chain couples TRBV5-4 to TRBJ2-1, with 7 nucleotides matching TRBD2. V gave up 2 bases and J gave up 0 bases; unmatched junction bases: 2. The CDR3 is 15 residues long. From germline, CDR1 is SGHNT and CDR2 YYREEE (reference sequence). The CDR3 loop is CASSFIAGSYNEQFF. The CDR3 DNA reads as TGTGCCAGCAGCTTTATAGCGGGCTCCTACAATGAGCAGTTCTTC.

This chain uses TRBV4-1 with TRBJ2-7; a weak D match, TRBD1 (6 bases). This CDR3 has 14 residues. V was cut by 4 bases and J by 4 bases, with 14 bases left in between. The germline V gene has CDR1 MGHRA and CDR2 YSYEKL. This CDR3 is CASSPSNRVYEQYF. CDR3 DNA: TGCGCCAGCAGCCCTTCAAACAGGGTGTACGAGCAGTACTTC.

Note on this clone: This CDR3 is also generated by other DNA sequences in the sample. The V and J genes are TRBV5-1 and TRBJ2-7; no firm D call. V shed 2 bases and J shed 4 bases, with 4 bases lying between them. Looked up from germline, CDR1 is SGHRS and CDR2 is YFSETQ. The CDR3 is 11 amino acids. The CDR3 here is CASSLGYEQYF. CDR3 coding DNA: TGCGCCAGCAGCTTAGGTTACGAGCAGTACTTC. Full variable domain (rest looked up from reference TRBV5-1 and TRBJ2-7): KAGVTQTPRYLIKTRGQQVTLSCSPISGHRSVSWYQQTPGQGLQFLFEYFSETQRNKGNFPGRFSGRQFSNSRSEMNVSTLELGDSALYLCASSLGYEQYFGPGTRLTVT.

This chain links TRBV7-9 with TRBJ2-2, with 7 bases matching TRBD1. The CDR3 has 14 amino acids. In germline, CDR1 is SEHNR, CDR2 FQNEAQ (reference sequence). The V gene end was trimmed by 1 base and the J gene end by 7 bases; junction bases not matched to a gene: 3. CDR3: CASSLEGALGELFF. The CDR3 nucleotides are TGTGCCAGCAGCTTAGAGGGGGCCCTCGGGGAGCTGTTTTTT.

V and J are TRBV4-1 and TRBJ2-5; no reliable D call. The V end lost 0 bases, the J end lost 7 bases, and 12 bases lay between the germline ends. Germline V gives CDR1 MGHRA, CDR2 YSYEKL. This CDR3 contains 14 residues. Written as DNA, the CDR3 is TGCGCCAGCAGCCAAGAGGAGAGGTGGGGGACCCAGTACTTC. Translated, it gives CASSQEERWGTQYF.

The chain couples TRBV7-2 to TRBJ2-1, with D perhaps matching TRBD1 or TRBD2 (5 bases each). Germline V gene sequence: CDR1 SGHTA, CDR2 FQGNSA. The CDR3 consists of 15 residues. V was clipped by 5 bases and J by 4 bases, with 15 bases between them. This CDR3 reads CASSLMRDPYNEQFF. The CDR3, as DNA: TGTGCCAGCAGCCTAATGAGGGACCCATACAATGAGCAGTTCTTC. Using reference TRBV7-2 and TRBJ2-1 for the parts outside the CDR3, the full variable domain is GAGVSQSPSNKVTEKGKDVELRCDPISGHTALYWYRQSLGQGLEFLIYFQGNSAPDKSGLPSDRFSAERTGGSVSTLTIQRTQQEDSAVYLCASSLMRDPYNEQFFGPGTRLTVL.

The chain joins TRBV9 to TRBJ2-3; the match to TRBD2 covers 9 bases. The V gene end was trimmed by 7 bases and the J gene end by 1 base; junction bases not matched to a gene: 13. The germline V gene encodes CDR1 SGDLS and CDR2 YYNGEE. The CDR3 has 17 residues. The CDR3: CASPVGGVAGGTDTQYF. In DNA, the CDR3 is TGTGCCAGCCCAGTAGGTGGGGTAGCGGGGGGCACAGATACGCAGTATTTT.

The rearrangement uses TRBV10-1 and TRBJ2-3; TRBD1 aligns across 10 bases. Unmatched junction bases numbered 6, after V lost 6 bases and J lost 0 bases. The germline CDR1 and CDR2 sequences are WNHNN and SYGVQD (reference sequence). The CDR3 is made up of 16 amino acids. In nucleotides, the CDR3 is TGCGCCAGCAGCGGGACAGGGGATCCTAGCACAGATACGCAGTATTTT. Translating it yields CASSGTGDPSTDTQYF.

The V call is TRBV9, the J call TRBJ2-1; no definite D call. Looked up from germline, CDR1 is SGDLS and CDR2 is YYNGEE. V was clipped by 4 bases and J by 10 bases, with 15 bases between them. CDR3 length: 13 amino acids. The CDR3 region has the DNA TGTGCCAGCAGCCCAGGAGACTGGTTGGAGCAGTTCTTC. It specifies CASSPGDWLEQFF.

V is TRBV18 and J is TRBJ1-4; D is undetermined. Trimming took off 0 bases at V and 8 bases at J, with 10 bases between the two ends. CDR1 is KGHSH, CDR2 LQKENI, per germline. This CDR3 has 14 amino acids. Here the CDR3 DNA reads TGTGCCAGCTCACCACCGGCTGGAGGGGAAAAACTGTTTTTT. It codes for CASSPPAGGEKLFF.

The rearrangement uses TRBV6-1 and TRBJ1-3; D remains unclear. In germline, CDR1 is MNHNS, CDR2 SASEGT. The V and J ends lost 2 bases and 4 bases respectively, with 3 bases between them. This CDR3 has 12 residues. CDR3: CASSEKGNTIYF. The CDR3, as DNA: TGTGCCAGCAGTGAAAAGGGAAACACCATATATTTT.

The chain couples TRBV7-9 to TRBJ2-7, with 13 bases matching TRBD2. The germline gives CDR1 SEHNR, CDR2 FQNEAQ (reference sequence). The CDR3 runs to 15 residues. V was pared by 5 bases and J by 7 bases, with 8 bases of the junction left unmatched. In DNA, the CDR3 is TGTGCCAGCAGCGACTGGACTAGCGGGAGAGGTGAGCAGTACTTC. It codes for CASSDWTSGRGEQYF. Based on the CDR3 plus reference TRBV7-9 and TRBJ2-7, the full variable domain is DTGVSQNPRHKITKRGQNVTFRCDPISEHNRLYWYRQTLGQGPEFLTYFQNEAQLEKSRLLSDRFSAERPKGSFSTLEIQRTEQGDSAMYLCASSDWTSGRGEQYFGPGTRLTVT.

The rearrangement joins TRBV6-5 to TRBJ1-2, with 8 bases matching TRBD1. Germline CDR1 and CDR2: MNHEY and SVGAGI. CDR3 length: 16 residues. Unmatched junction bases numbered 9, after V lost 1 base and J lost 5 bases. The CDR3 spells CASSYYGAGGRYGYTF. CDR3 nucleotide sequence: TGTGCCAGCAGTTACTACGGGGCAGGGGGCAGATATGGCTACACCTTC.

The V call is TRBV25-1, the J call TRBJ1-1, with TRBD1 matching 7 bases. Trimming removed 6 bases from V and 5 bases from J; junction bases left unmatched: 9. The CDR3 has 14 amino acids. Germline-derived CDR1 and CDR2 are MGHDK and SYGVNS. CDR3 coding DNA: TGTGCCAGCAGAGCCGGAGGGGGCCGAACTGAAGCTTTCTTT. This codes for CASRAGGGRTEAFF. The variable domain in full, with the rest retrieved from reference TRBV25-1 and TRBJ1-1, is EADIYQTPRYLVIGTGKKITLECSQTMGHDKMYWYQQDPGMELHLIHYSYGVNSTEKGDLSSESTVSRIRTEHFPLTLESARPSHTSQYLCASRAGGGRTEAFFGQGTRLTVV.

This clone was recorded once. This sequence joins TRBV7-9 and TRBJ2-5, with D maybe TRBD1 (6 bases). Trimming removed 5 bases from V and 5 bases from J, with 15 bases in between. Germline V lookup: CDR1 SEHNR, CDR2 FQNEAQ (reference sequence). CDR3 length: 14 amino acids. CDR3 DNA: TGTGCCAGCAGCCCCTACAGGGAGCGGGAGACCCAGTACTTC. Protein product: CASSPYRERETQYF.

This chain links TRBV4-3 with TRBJ1-2, with D possibly matching TRBD1 (5 bases). The CDR3 is 14 residues long. Germline CDR1 is LGHNA and CDR2 is YSLEER. Trimming cost V 0 bases and J 8 bases, with 13 bases left between them. The CDR3: CASSQDVRGLGYTF. The CDR3 DNA reads as TGCGCCAGCAGCCAAGATGTGAGGGGTTTGGGCTACACCTTC.

The chain recombines TRBV7-2 with TRBJ2-1; 9 positions match TRBD2. CDR3 length: 14 amino acids. V lost 3 bases, J lost 9 bases, and 6 bases stayed unmatched. Germline lookup yields CDR1 SGHTA and CDR2 FQGNSA. CDR3 protein: CASSLRGRAIEQFF. CDR3 coding DNA: TGTGCCAGCAGCTTGCGCGGGAGGGCTATTGAGCAGTTCTTC.

The chain uses TRBV7-9 and TRBJ2-7; the D is unclear. V was shortened by 1 base and J by 3 bases, with 22 bases between the two germline ends. Germline values: CDR1 SEHNR, CDR2 FQNEAQ (reference sequence). This CDR3 has 18 amino acids. The CDR3 protein is CASSLDTLGRHKIYEQYF. The DNA of the CDR3 is TGTGCCAGCAGCTTAGACACCCTTGGGCGACATAAAATCTACGAGCAGTACTTC. The full variable domain, with the rest looked up from reference TRBV7-9 and TRBJ2-7, is DTGVSQNPRHKITKRGQNVTFRCDPISEHNRLYWYRQTLGQGPEFLTYFQNEAQLEKSRLLSDRFSAERPKGSFSTLEIQRTEQGDSAMYLCASSLDTLGRHKIYEQYFGPGTRLTVT.

The rearrangement uses TRBV25-1 and TRBJ2-7; the D gene could be TRBD1 or TRBD2 (6 bases each). Looked up from germline, CDR1 is MGHDK and CDR2 is SYGVNS. V shed 2 bases and J shed 0 bases, with 14 bases lying between them. The CDR3 length is 16 residues. The CDR3 DNA reads TGTGCCAGCAGTGAAATCGTAGGGGGGCGCTCCTACGAGCAGTACTTC. As protein: CASSEIVGGRSYEQYF.

This clone was observed a single time. It is unclear where the CDR3 begins or ends on the DNA, so no DNA is shown, and the CDR3 is as TCRdb lists it. The chain couples TRBV28 to TRBJ1-4. The germline gives CDR1 MDHEN, CDR2 SYDVKM. The CDR3 spans 12 amino acids, including both terminal residues. CDR3 region: CASSYRVGNCFF.

The chain links TRBV6-5 to TRBJ2-3; a possible D gene is TRBD2 (5 bases). The V gene's germline CDR1 is MNHEY and CDR2 SVGAGI. The CDR3 totals 10 residues. The V end lost 10 bases, the J end lost 4 bases, and 6 bases lay between the germline ends. DNA of the CDR3: TGTGCCACCGGGGCAGATACGCAGTATTTT. Translated: CATGADTQYF.

CDR3 region: CASSFRAPEAEAFF. As DNA, the CDR3 is TGTGCCAGCAGCTTCCGGGCTCCCGAGGCTGAAGCTTTCTTT. This sequence joins TRBV7-8 and TRBJ1-1; D unclear. V shed 3 bases and J shed 6 bases, with 14 bases lying between them. The CDR3 consists of 14 residues. Germline-derived CDR1 and CDR2 are SGHVS and FQNEAQ. The full variable domain, in which reference TRBV7-8 and TRBJ1-1 provide the parts outside the CDR3, is GAGVSQSPRYKVAKRGQDVALRCDPISGHVSLFWYQQALGQGPEFLTYFQNEAQLDKSGLPSDRFFAERPEGSVSTLKIQRTQQEDSAVYLCASSFRAPEAEAFFGQGTRLTVV.

The chain couples TRBV27 to TRBJ2-1; 8 bases line up with TRBD2. Losses at the gene ends were 4 bases for V and 6 bases for J; bases not matched to a gene: 11. The CDR3 contains 16 residues. The germline V gene encodes CDR1 MNHEY and CDR2 SMNVEV (reference sequence). The DNA for the CDR3 is TGTGCCAGCAGTTCCCCCCCGAGGGCGGGGGGCAATGAGCAGTTCTTC. Amino acid sequence: CASSSPPRAGGNEQFF.